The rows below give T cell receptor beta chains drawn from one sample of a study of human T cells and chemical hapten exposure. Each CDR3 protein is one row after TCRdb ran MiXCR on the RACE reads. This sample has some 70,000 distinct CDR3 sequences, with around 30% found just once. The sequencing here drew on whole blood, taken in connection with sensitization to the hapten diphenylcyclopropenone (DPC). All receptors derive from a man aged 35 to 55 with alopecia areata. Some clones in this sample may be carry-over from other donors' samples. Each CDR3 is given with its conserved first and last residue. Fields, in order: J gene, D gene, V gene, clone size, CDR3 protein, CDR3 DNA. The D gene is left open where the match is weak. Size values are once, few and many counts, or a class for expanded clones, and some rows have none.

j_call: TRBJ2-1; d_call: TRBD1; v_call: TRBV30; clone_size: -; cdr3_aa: CAWASGTGGNEQFF; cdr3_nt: TGTGCCTGGGCCTCCGGGACAGGCGGCAATGAGCAGTTCTTC
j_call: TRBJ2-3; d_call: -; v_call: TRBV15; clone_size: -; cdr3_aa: CATSTRGEPTDTQYF; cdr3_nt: TGTGCCACCAGCACTAGGGGGGAACCCACAGATACGCAGTATTTT
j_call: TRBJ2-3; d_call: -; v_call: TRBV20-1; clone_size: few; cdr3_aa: CSPGPGGFSSTDTQYF; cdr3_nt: TGCAGTCCAGGTCCCGGTGGATTCTCTAGCACAGATACGCAGTATTTT
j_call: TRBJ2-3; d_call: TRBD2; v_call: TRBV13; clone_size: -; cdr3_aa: CASSLWGLAGAGAQDTQYF; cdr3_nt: TGTGCCAGCAGCTTATGGGGACTAGCGGGAGCAGGGGCCCAAGATACGCAGTATTTT
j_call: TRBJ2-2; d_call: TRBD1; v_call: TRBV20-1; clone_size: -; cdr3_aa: CSARRTGGGTGELFF; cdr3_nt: TGCAGTGCTAGGAGGACAGGGGGCGGGACCGGGGAGCTGTTTTTT
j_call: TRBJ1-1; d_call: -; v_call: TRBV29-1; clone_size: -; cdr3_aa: CSVADILGGEAFF; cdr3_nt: TGCAGCGTCGCTGACATCTTAGGGGGTGAAGCTTTCTTT
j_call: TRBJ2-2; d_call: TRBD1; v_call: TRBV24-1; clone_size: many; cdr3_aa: CATSDLRTGDTGELFF; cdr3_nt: TGTGCCACCAGTGATTTGAGGACAGGGGACACCGGGGAGCTGTTTTTT
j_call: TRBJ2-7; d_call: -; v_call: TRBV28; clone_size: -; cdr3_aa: CASSYGATVGYEQYF; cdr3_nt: TGTGCCAGCAGTTACGGTGCGACAGTGGGGTACGAGCAGTACTTC
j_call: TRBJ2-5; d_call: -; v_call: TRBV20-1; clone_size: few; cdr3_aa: CSATEVQETQYF; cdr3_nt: TGCAGTGCGACGGAGGTGCAAGAGACCCAGTACTTC
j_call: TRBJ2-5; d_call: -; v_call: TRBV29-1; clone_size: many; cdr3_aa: CSVMAGGQETQYF; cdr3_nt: TGCAGCGTGATGGCTGGAGGGCAAGAGACCCAGTACTTC
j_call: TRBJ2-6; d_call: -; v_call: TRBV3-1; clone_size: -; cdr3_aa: CASSLGASGANVLTF; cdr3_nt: TGTGCCAGCAGCCTGGGAGCATCTGGGGCCAACGTCCTGACTTTC
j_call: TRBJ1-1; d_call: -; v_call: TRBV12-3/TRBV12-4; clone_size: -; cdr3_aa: CASSLGSPEAFF; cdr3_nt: TGTGCCAGCAGTTTGGGGTCACCTGAAGCTTTCTTT
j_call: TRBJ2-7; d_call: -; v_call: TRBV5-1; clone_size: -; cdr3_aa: CASSPTAGTYYEQYF; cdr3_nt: TGCGCCAGTTCCCCCACAGCCGGGACTTATTACGAGCAGTACTTC
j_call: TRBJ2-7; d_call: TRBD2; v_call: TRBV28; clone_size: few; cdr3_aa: CASRPAEREGIDEQYF; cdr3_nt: TGTGCCAGCAGGCCCGCGGAGCGGGAGGGGATTGACGAGCAGTACTTC
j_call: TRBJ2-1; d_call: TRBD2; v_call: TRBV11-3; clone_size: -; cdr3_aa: CASSPLLAGGYNEQFF; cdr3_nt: TGTGCCAGCAGCCCGCTCCTAGCGGGAGGATACAATGAGCAGTTCTTC
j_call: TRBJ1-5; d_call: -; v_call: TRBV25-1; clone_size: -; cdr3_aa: CASSDSTGQPQHF; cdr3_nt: TGTGCCAGCAGTGATAGTACTGGGCAGCCCCAGCATTTT
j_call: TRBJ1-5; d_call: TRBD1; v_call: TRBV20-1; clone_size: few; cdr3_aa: CSARDRRTGTGGNQPQHF; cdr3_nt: TGCAGTGCTAGAGATCGTCGGACAGGGACTGGGGGCAATCAGCCCCAGCATTTT
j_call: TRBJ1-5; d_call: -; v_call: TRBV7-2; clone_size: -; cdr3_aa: CASSRGGDSNQPQHF; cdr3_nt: TGTGCCAGCAGCCGGGGCGGAGATAGCAATCAGCCCCAGCATTTT
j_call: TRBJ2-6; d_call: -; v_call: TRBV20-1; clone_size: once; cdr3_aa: CSARDHLEPSGANVLTF; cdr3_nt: TGCAGTGCTAGAGATCATTTGGAACCCTCTGGGGCCAACGTCCTGACTTTC
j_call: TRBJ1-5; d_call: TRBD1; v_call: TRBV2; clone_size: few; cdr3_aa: CASSVDRGPNQPQHF; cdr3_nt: TGTGCCAGCAGCGTAGACAGGGGCCCCAATCAGCCCCAGCATTTT
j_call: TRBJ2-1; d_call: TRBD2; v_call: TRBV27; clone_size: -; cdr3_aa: CASSPLAGATRQFF; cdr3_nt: TGTGCCAGCAGTCCCCTAGCGGGAGCCACACGGCAGTTCTTC
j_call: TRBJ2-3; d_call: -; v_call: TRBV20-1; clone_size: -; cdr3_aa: CSASDRQSRTDTQYF; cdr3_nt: TGCAGTGCTAGTGACAGACAGTCTCGGACAGATACGCAGTATTTT
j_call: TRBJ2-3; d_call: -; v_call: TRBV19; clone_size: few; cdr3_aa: CASRLDRAEDTQYF; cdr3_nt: TGTGCCAGTAGGCTAGACAGAGCGGAGGATACGCAGTATTTT
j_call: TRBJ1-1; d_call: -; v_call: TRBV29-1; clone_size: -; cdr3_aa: CSVGRRNTETFF; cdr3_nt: TGCAGCGTTGGTCGAAGAAACACTGAAACTTTCTTT
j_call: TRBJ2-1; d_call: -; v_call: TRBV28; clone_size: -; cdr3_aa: CASSNTGTRPGNEQFF; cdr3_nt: TGTGCCAGCAGCAACACCGGGACTCGGCCTGGCAATGAGCAGTTCTTC
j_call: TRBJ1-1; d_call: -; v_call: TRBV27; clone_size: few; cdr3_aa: CASSLYGRDTEAFF; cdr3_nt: TGTGCCAGCAGTTTATACGGAAGGGACACTGAAGCTTTCTTT
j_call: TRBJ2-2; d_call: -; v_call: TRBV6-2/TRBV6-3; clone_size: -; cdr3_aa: CASSYVKTRTGELFF; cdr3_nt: TGTGCCAGCAGTTACGTAAAGACAAGGACCGGGGAGCTGTTTTTT
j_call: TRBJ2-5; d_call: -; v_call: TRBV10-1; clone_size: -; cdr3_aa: CASSELDRRYPQETQYF; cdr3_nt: TGCGCCAGCAGTGAACTGGACAGACGTTATCCCCAAGAGACCCAGTACTTC
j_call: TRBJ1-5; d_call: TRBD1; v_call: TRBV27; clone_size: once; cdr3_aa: CASSTGTGGNQPQHF; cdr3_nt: TGTGCCAGCAGTACCGGGACAGGGGGCAATCAGCCCCAGCATTTT
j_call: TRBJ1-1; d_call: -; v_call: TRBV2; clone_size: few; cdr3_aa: CASSGGQFTEAFF; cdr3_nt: TGTGCCAGCAGCGGAGGACAGTTCACTGAAGCTTTCTTT
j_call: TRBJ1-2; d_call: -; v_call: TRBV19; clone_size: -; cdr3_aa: CASTPRLNYGYTF; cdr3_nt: TGTGCCAGTACCCCACGACTCAACTATGGCTACACCTTC